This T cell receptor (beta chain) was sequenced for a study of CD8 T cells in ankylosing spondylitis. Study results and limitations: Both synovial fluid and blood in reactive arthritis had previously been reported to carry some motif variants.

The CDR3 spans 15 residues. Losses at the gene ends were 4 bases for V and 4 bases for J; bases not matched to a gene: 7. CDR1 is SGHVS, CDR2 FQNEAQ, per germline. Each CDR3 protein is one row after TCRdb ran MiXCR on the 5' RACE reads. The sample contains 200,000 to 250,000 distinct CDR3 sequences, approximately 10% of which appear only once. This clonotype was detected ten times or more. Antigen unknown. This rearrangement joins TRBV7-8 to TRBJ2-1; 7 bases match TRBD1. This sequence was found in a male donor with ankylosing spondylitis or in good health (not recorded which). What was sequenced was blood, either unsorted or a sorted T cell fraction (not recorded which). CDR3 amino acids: CASSSRDRSYNEQFF. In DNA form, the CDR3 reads TGTGCCAGCAGCTCCCGGGACAGAAGTTACAATGAGCAGTTCTTC.